This TCR beta chain was captured in a study of immune heterogeneity within non-small cell lung tumors. Whole-study findings and limits: Identical dominant CDR3 beta clonotypes spanned tumor sites within a patient, beside site-unique high-frequency clones. Individual patients showed largely nonoverlapping sets of high-frequency T-cell receptor beta clonotypes.

Each sample used 600 ng of genomic DNA from bulk tumor tissue. During surgery, several far-apart biopsies were obtained from every primary tumor. Samples came from untreated patients having curative surgery for newly diagnosed non-small cell lung cancer. This clonotype qualifies as large. The antigen is not known. V lost 6 bases and J lost 8, with 17 bases in between. CDR1 is KGHSH, CDR2 LQKENI, per germline. The CDR3 has 15 amino acids. Multiplex PCR was performed with 32 V and 13 J primers, and it amplified TCR beta CDR3. TCRdb passed the multiplex PCR reads through MiXCR, listing each CDR3 protein once. Of roughly 3,000 distinct CDR3 sequences in the sample, 40% to 50% are singletons; the top ten hold roughly 23%.

The chain combines TRBV18 with TRBJ1-6, with D unresolved. This sequence was found in a woman aged 50 to 60 with non-small cell lung cancer. The sample taken for sequencing was lung tumor tissue. CDR3 loop: CASSLDEISYSPLHF. Written as DNA, the CDR3 is TGTGCCAGCTCTCTCGACGAGATCAGCTATTCACCCCTCCACTTT.